This T cell receptor beta chain is from a study of PD-1 blockade in classical Hodgkin lymphoma. Overall study findings and caveats: It was among complete responders that baseline diversity resembled that of newly diagnosed patients.

Repertoires were generated with immunoSEQ multiplex PCR, while TCRdb's copy carries only in-frame clones and drops some. Of over 70,000 clones listed, 90% are singletons. Time point defined: cycle 4 day 1 (C4D1), after five to seven weeks of nivolumab. Relapse after autologous stem cell transplantation occurred in every patient, and brentuximab vedotin exposure varied. A word on this clone: Antigen: not known.

Trimming cost V 5 bases and J 4 bases, with 15 bases left between them. Germline V gene lookup returns CDR1 MNHEY and CDR2 SMNVEV (reference sequence). This CDR3 is 15 amino acids long. The chain joins TRBV27 to TRBJ1-5; no firm D call. Source: peripheral blood mononuclear cells (PBMCs), taken before the fourth cycle of nivolumab. This sequence was found in a human donor with classical Hodgkin lymphoma. Written as DNA, the CDR3 is TGTGCCAGCAGTACCCTGGCGGGGAGGAATCAGCCCCAGCATTTT. Residues: CASSTLAGRNQPQHF.